Below are 8 T cell receptor beta chains sequenced from a single sample in a study of long-term antiretroviral therapy in people with HIV. A v3.0 immunoSEQ assay was performed at survey level. Data came from immunoSEQ multiplex PCR; TCRdb stores just in-frame clones and leaves some out. The sample has under 45,000 clones, over 90% seen once; the top ten hold around 2%. Sequenced material: unsorted PBMCs, taken roughly 9.4 years after starting antiretroviral therapy. The receptors shown here come from a young man with HIV.

J is TRBJ2-3 and V is TRBV9; tentative D call: TRBD2 (6 bases). Germline-derived CDR1 and CDR2 are SGDLS and YYNGEE. V gave up 3 bases and J gave up 2 bases, with 13 bases separating them. The CDR3 extends over 15 amino acids. The CDR3 nucleotides read TGTGCCAGCAGCGGAAGGACTACCCTCACAGATACGCAGTATTTT. It translates to CASSGRTTLTDTQYF.

The chain carries TRBV5-1 and TRBJ2-5; 9 positions match TRBD2. Germline V lookup: CDR1 SGHRS, CDR2 YFSETQ. Germline trimming cut 4 bases from V and 5 bases from J; bases unmatched to any gene: 9. CDR3 size: 15 residues. CDR3 loop: CASSEGLAIQETQYF. The CDR3 DNA reads as TGCGCCAGCAGCGAAGGACTAGCGATCCAGGAGACCCAGTACTTC.

The genes are TRBV2 and TRBJ1-1; TRBD1 agrees at 7 bases. CDR1 is SNHLY, CDR2 FYNNEI, per germline. Unmatched junction bases numbered 12, after V lost 10 bases and J lost 7 bases. The length of the CDR3 is 13 residues. The CDR3 sequence: CANLAGTAFEAFF. CDR3 DNA: TGTGCCAACCTCGCCGGGACAGCCTTTGAAGCTTTCTTT.

The V and J genes are TRBV9 and TRBJ1-3, with D possibly being TRBD1 (6 bases). Trimming stripped 2 bases from V and 4 bases from J, with 16 bases between. CDR3 length: 16 amino acids. Germline V CDR1 and CDR2: SGDLS, YYNGEE. The CDR3 coding sequence is TGTGCCAGCAGCGTCACCCCTTGGACAGAGGGAAACACCATATATTTT. Residues: CASSVTPWTEGNTIYF.

V usage is TRBV5-1 and J usage is TRBJ2-3; D is unresolved. V gave up 3 bases and J gave up 5 bases, with 13 bases separating them. This CDR3 contains 14 residues. CDR1 is SGHRS and CDR2 is YFSETQ in the germline V gene. CDR3 sequence: CASSSTSVEDTQYF. CDR3 bases: TGCGCCAGCAGCTCGACGAGTGTCGAAGATACGCAGTATTTT.

This sequence joins TRBV10-3 and TRBJ2-7; tentative D call: TRBD1 (5 bases). This CDR3 is built from 21 residues. The ends were cut back, 2 bases at V and 4 bases at J, with 33 bases in the middle. The germline gives CDR1 ENHRY, CDR2 SYGVKD. DNA for the CDR3: TGTGCCATCAGTGAGCGCCAAACAGGTCCTCCTTTTTTAGGGTCCCCGTACGAGCAGTACTTC. It is translated as CAISERQTGPPFLGSPYEQYF.

The chain is built from TRBV5-1 and TRBJ1-1, with D possibly TRBD1 on 5 matching bases. Between the trimmed V and J ends, which lost 4 bases and 2 bases, there was a span of 12 bases. CDR3 length equals 14 residues. Germline CDR1 is SGHRS and CDR2 is YFSETQ. Here the CDR3 reads CASSRRDGNTEAFF. CDR3 coding DNA: TGCGCCAGCAGCCGCAGGGATGGTAACACTGAAGCTTTCTTT. Complete variable domain (other parts from reference TRBV5-1 and TRBJ1-1): KAGVTQTPRYLIKTRGQQVTLSCSPISGHRSVSWYQQTPGQGLQFLFEYFSETQRNKGNFPGRFSGRQFSNSRSEMNVSTLELGDSALYLCASSRRDGNTEAFFGQGTRLTVV.

The chain is built from TRBV5-1 and TRBJ1-3, with D possibly TRBD1 on 6 matching bases. Trimming cost V 2 bases and J 0 bases, with 9 bases left between them. Germline V lookup: CDR1 SGHRS, CDR2 YFSETQ. The CDR3 runs to 15 residues. CDR3 protein: CASSFDRNSGNTIYF. DNA for the CDR3: TGCGCCAGCAGCTTCGACAGGAACTCTGGAAACACCATATATTTT.